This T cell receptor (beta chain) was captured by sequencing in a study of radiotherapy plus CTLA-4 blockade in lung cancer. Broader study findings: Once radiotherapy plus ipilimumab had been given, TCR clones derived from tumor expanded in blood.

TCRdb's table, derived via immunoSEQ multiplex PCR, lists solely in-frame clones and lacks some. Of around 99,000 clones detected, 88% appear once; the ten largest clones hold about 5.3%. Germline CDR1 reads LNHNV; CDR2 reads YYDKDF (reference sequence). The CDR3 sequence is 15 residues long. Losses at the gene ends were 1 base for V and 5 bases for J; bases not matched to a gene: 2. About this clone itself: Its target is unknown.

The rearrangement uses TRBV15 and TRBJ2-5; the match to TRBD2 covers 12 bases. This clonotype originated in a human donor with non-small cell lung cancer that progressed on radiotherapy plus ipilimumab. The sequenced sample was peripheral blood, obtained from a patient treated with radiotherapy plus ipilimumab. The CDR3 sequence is CATSRAGTSGETQYF. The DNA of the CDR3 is TGTGCCACCAGCAGAGCCGGGACTAGCGGGGAGACCCAGTACTTC.